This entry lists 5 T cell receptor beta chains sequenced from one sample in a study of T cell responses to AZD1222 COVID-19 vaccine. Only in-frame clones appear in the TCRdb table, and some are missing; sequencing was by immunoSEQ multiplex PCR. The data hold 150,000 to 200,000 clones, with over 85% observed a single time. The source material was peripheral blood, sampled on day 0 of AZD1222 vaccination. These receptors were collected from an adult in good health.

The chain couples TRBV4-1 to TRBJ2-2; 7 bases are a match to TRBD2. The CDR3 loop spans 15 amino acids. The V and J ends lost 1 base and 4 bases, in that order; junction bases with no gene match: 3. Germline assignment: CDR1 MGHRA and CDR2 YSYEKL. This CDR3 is CASSQGGRLTGELFF. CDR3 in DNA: TGCGCCAGCAGCCAAGGCGGGAGACTCACCGGGGAGCTGTTTTTT.

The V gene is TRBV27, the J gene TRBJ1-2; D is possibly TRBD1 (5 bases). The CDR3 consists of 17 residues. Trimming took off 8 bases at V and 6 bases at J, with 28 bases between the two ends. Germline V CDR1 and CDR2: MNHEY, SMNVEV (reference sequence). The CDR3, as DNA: TGTGCCAGCCGCGTGGGGTACTTAACGGGCAGGGAAGATGGCTACACCTTC. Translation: CASRVGYLTGREDGYTF.

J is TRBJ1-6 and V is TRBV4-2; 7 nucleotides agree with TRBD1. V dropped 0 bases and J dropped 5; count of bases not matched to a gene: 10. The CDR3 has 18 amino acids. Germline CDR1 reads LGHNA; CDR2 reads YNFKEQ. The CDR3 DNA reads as TGTGCCAGCAGCCAAGATCGGAGGGGGCTTGGTAATAATTCACCCCTCCACTTT. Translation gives CASSQDRRGLGNNSPLHF.

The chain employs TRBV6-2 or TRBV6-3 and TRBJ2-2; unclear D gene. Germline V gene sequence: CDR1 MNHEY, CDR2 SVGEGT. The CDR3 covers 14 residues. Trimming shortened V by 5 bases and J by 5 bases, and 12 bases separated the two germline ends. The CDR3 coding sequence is TGTGCCAGCAGTGCCGAGGCCCGGACCGGGGAGCTGTTTTTT. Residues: CASSAEARTGELFF.

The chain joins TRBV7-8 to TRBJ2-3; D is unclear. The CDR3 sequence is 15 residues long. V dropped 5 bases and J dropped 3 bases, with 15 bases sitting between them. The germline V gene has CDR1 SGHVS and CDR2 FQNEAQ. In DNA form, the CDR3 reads TGTGCCAGCAGCCCCCCCCGGTTAGGTACAGATACGCAGTATTTT. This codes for CASSPPRLGTDTQYF.